The sequence of this TCR beta chain was determined in a study of neurological immune-mediated disorders. Study-wide results and caveats: Private repertoires in all groups were suggested, as expanded clones shared no CDR3 amino acid sequences across subjects. The authors found no clinical or MRI feature associated with the multiple sclerosis repertoire cluster. HTLV-1-associated myelopathy displayed the greatest TCR clonal expansion, and multiple sclerosis exhibited the smallest, lower than that of healthy controls.

CDR3 length: 16 amino acids. Looked up from germline, CDR1 is LNHNV and CDR2 is YYDKDF (reference sequence). V lost 0 bases and J lost 3, with 13 bases in between. TCRdb independently ran MiXCR on the 5' RACE reads; one entry per CDR3 protein. Of approximately 100,000 distinct CDR3 sequences detected, 3.5% to 4% appear once; the ten largest clones hold 5.5% to 6.5%. With regard to this clonotype: Its antigen is unidentified.

This sequence was found in a woman in her late teens or twenties with multiple sclerosis. The sample consisted of PBMCs. The J gene is TRBJ2-3, the V gene TRBV15, with D unresolved. Here the CDR3 DNA reads TGTGCCACCAGCAGAGATTGGGCAGCCGGGACAGATACGCAGTATTTT. This sequence encodes CATSRDWAAGTDTQYF.